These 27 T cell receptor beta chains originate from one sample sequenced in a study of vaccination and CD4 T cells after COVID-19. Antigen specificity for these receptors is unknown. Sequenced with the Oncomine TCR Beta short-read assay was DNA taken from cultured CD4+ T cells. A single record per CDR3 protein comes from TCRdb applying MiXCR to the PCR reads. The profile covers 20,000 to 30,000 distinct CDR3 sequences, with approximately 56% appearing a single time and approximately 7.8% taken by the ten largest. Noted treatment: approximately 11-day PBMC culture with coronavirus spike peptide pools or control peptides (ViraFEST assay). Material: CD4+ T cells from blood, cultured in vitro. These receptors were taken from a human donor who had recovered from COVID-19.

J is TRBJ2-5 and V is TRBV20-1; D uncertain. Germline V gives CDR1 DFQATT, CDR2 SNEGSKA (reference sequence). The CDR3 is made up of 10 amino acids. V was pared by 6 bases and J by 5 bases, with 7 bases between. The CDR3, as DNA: TGCAGTGCAAAGAGGGAGACCCAGTACTTC. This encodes CSAKRETQYF.

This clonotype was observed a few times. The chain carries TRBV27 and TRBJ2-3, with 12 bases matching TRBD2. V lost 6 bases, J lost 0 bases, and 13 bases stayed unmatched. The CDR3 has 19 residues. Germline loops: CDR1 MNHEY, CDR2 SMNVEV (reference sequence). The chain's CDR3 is CASRGGWASGRGSTDTQYF. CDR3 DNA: TGTGCCAGCAGAGGGGGATGGGCTAGCGGGAGGGGGAGCACAGATACGCAGTATTTT.

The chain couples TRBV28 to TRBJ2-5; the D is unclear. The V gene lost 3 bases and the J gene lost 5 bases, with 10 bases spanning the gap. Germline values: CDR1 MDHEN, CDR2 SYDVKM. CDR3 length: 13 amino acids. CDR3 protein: CASSLGSWETQYF. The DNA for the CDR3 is TGTGCCAGCAGTTTGGGGTCTTGGGAGACCCAGTACTTC.

The CDR3: CAWSVRISPTNTIYF. As DNA, the CDR3 is TGTGCCTGGAGTGTACGTATTAGTCCTACAAACACCATATATTTT. The chain recombines TRBV30 with TRBJ1-3; D is undetermined. Germline V gene sequence: CDR1 GTSNPN, CDR2 SVGIG (reference sequence). V was pared by 0 bases and J by 6 bases, with 15 bases between. The CDR3 is 15 residues long. Based on the CDR3 plus reference TRBV30 and TRBJ1-3, the full variable domain is SQTIHQWPATLVQPVGSPLSLECTVEGTSNPNLYWYRQAAGRGLQLLFYSVGIGQISSEVPQNLSASRPQDRQFILSSKKLLLSDSGFYLCAWSVRISPTNTIYFGEGSWLTVV.

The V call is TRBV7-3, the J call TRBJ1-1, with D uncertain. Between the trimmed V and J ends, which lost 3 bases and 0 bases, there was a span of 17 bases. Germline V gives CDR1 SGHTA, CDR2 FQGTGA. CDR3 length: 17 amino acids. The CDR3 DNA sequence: TGTGCCAGCAGCTTGCTCGGGAGGGCTCCTATGAACACTGAAGCTTTCTTT. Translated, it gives CASSLLGRAPMNTEAFF.

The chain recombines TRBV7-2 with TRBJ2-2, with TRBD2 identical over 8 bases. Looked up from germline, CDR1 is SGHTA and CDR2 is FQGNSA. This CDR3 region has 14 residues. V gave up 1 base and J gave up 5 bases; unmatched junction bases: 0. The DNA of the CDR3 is TGTGCCAGCAGCTTAGTAGCGGGAACCGGGGAGCTGTTTTTT. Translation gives CASSLVAGTGELFF.

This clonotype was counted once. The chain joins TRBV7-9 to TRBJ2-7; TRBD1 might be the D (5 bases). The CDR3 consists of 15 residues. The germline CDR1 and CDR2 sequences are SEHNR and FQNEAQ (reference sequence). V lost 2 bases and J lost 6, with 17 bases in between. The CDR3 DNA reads TGTGCCAGCAGCTTAACAGGCGGATATCTGCGCGAGCAGTACTTC. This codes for CASSLTGGYLREQYF. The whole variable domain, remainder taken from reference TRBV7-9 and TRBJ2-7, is DTGVSQNPRHKITKRGQNVTFRCDPISEHNRLYWYRQTLGQGPEFLTYFQNEAQLEKSRLLSDRFSAERPKGSFSTLEIQRTEQGDSAMYLCASSLTGGYLREQYFGPGTRLTVT.

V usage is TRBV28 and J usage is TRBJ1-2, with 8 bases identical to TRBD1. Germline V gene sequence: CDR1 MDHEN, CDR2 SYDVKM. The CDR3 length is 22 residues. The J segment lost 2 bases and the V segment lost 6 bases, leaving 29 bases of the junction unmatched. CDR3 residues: CASSLSYSPFLAFRQGNYGYTF. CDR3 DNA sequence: TGTGCCAGCAGCCTCTCTTATAGTCCTTTCTTGGCTTTCCGACAGGGGAACTATGGCTACACCTTC.

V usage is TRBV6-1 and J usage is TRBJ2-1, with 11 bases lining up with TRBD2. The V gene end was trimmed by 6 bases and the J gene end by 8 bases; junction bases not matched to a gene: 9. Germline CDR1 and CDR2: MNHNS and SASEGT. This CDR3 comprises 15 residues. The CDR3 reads CASSPPTSGNDEQFF. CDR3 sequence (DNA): TGTGCCAGCAGCCCCCCGACTAGCGGGAACGATGAGCAGTTCTTC.

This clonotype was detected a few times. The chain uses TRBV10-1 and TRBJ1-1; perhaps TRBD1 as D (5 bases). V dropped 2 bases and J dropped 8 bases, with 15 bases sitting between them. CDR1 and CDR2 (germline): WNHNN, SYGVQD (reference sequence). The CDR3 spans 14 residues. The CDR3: CASSENRRGSEAFF. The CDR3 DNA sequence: TGCGCCAGCAGTGAGAACAGGCGAGGTTCCGAAGCTTTCTTT.

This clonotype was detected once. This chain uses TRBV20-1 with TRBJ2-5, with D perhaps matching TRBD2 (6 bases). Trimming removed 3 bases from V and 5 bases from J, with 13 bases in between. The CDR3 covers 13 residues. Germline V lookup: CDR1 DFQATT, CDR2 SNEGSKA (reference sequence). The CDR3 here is CSARGLGGETQYF. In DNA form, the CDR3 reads TGCAGTGCTAGGGGTCTTGGGGGGGAGACCCAGTACTTC.

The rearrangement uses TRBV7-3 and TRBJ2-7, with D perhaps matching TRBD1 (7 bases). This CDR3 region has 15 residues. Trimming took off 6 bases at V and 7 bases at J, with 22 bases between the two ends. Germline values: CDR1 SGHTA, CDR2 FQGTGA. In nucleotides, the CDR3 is TGTGCCAGCAGACTCGGAGGGGGCCGGGGCGGGGAGCAGTACTTC. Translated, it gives CASRLGGGRGGEQYF.

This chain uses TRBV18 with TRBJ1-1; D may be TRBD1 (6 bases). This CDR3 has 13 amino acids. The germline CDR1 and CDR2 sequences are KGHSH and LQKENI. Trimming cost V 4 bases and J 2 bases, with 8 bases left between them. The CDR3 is CASSQQGNTEAFF. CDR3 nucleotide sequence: TGTGCCAGCTCACAACAGGGTAACACTGAAGCTTTCTTT.

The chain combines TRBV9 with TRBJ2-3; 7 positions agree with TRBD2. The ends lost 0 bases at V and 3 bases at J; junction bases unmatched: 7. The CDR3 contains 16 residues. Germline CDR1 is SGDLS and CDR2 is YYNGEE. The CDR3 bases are TGTGCCAGCAGCGTAGCCGAGGGAGGGCCGACAGATACGCAGTATTTT. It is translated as CASSVAEGGPTDTQYF.

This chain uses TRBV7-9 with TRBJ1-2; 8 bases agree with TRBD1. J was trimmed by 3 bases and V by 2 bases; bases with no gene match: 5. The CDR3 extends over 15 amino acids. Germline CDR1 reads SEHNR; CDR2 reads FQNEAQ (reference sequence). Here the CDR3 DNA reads TGTGCCAGCAGCTTATGGCAGGGGGCGGACTATGGCTACACCTTC. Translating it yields CASSLWQGADYGYTF. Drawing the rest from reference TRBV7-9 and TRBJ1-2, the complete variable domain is DTGVSQNPRHKITKRGQNVTFRCDPISEHNRLYWYRQTLGQGPEFLTYFQNEAQLEKSRLLSDRFSAERPKGSFSTLEIQRTEQGDSAMYLCASSLWQGADYGYTFGSGTRLTVV.

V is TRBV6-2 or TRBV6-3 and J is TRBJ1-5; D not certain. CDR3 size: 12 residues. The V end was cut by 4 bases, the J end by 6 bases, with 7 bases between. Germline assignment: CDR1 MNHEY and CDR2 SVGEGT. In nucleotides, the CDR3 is TGTGCCAGCAGTTCGAACAGTCAGCCCCAGCATTTT. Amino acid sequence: CASSSNSQPQHF.

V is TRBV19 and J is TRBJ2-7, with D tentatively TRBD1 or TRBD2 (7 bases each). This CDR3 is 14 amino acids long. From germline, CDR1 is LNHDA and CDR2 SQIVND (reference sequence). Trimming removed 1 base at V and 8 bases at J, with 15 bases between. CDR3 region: CASSIGQGGAKQYF. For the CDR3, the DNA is TGTGCCAGTAGTATAGGTCAGGGGGGGGCGAAGCAGTACTTC. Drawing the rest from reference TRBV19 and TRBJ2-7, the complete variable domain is DGGITQSPKYLFRKEGQNVTLSCEQNLNHDAMYWYRQDPGQGLRLIYYSQIVNDFQKGDIAEGYSVSREKKESFPLTVTSAQKNPTAFYLCASSIGQGGAKQYFGPGTRLTVT.

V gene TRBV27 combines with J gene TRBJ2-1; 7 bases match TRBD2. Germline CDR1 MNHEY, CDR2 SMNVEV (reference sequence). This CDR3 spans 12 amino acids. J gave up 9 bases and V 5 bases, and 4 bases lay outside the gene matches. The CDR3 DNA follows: TGTGCCAGCAGTAGAAGCGGGATTGAGCAGTTCTTC. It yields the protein CASSRSGIEQFF.

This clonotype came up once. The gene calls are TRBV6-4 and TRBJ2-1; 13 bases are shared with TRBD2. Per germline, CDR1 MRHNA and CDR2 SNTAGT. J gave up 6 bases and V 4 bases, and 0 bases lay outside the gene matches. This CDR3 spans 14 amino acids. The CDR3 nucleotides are TGTGCCAGCAGTGGACTAGCGGGAGGCAATGAGCAGTTCTTC. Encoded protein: CASSGLAGGNEQFF.

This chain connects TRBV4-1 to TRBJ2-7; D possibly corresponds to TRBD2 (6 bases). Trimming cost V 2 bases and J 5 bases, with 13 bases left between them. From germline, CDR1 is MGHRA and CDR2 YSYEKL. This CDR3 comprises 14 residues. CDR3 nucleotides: TGCGCCAGCAGCCAAACGGGAGAATTCCACGAGCAGTACTTC. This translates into CASSQTGEFHEQYF.

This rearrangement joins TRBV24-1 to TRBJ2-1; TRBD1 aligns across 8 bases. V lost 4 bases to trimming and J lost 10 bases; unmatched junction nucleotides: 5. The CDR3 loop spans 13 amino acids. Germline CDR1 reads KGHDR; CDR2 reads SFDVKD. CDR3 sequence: CATSERQGREQFF. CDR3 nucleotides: TGTGCCACCAGTGAACGACAGGGGCGAGAGCAGTTCTTC.

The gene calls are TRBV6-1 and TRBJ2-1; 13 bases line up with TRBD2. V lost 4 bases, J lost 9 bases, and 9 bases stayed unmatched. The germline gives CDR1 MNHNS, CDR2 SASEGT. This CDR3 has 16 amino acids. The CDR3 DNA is TGTGCCAGCAGTGCTAGGACTAGCGGGAGTGGTGGTGAGCAGTTCTTC. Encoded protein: CASSARTSGSGGEQFF.

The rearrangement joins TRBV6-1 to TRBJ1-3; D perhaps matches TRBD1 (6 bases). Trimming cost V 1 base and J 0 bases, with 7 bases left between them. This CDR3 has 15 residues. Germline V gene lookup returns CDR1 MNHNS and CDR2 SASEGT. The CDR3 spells CASSEGRGSGNTIYF. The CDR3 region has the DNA TGTGCCAGCAGTGAAGGCAGGGGCTCTGGAAACACCATATATTTT.

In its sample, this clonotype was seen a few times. The CDR3 spells CSARSRLAETYNEQFF. CDR3 nucleotides: TGCAGTGCTAGGTCGCGGTTAGCGGAGACGTACAATGAGCAGTTCTTC. The chain uses TRBV20-1 and TRBJ2-1, with D perhaps matching TRBD2 (6 bases). V was shortened by 3 bases and J by 4 bases, with 19 bases between the two germline ends. The CDR3 is 16 residues long. Germline V gene lookup returns CDR1 DFQATT and CDR2 SNEGSKA (reference sequence).

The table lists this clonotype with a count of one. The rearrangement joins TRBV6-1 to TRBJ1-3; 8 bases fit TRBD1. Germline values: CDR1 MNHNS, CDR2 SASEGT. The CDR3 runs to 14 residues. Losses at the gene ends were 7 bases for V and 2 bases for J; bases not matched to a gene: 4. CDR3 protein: CASTLTGAGNTIYF. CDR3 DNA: TGTGCCAGCACCCTGACAGGGGCTGGAAACACCATATATTTT.

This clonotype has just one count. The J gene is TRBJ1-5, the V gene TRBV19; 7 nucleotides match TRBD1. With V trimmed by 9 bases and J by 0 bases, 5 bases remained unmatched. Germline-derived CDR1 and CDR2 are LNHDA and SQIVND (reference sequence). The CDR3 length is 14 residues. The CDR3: CASETGYSNQPQHF. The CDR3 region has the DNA TGTGCCAGCGAGACAGGGTATAGCAATCAGCCCCAGCATTTT. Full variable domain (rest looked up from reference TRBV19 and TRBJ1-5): DGGITQSPKYLFRKEGQNVTLSCEQNLNHDAMYWYRQDPGQGLRLIYYSQIVNDFQKGDIAEGYSVSREKKESFPLTVTSAQKNPTAFYLCASETGYSNQPQHFGDGTRLSIL.

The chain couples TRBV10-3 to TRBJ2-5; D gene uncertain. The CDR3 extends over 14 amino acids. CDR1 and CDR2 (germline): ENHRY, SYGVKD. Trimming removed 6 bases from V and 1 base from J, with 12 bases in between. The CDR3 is CAISHEAFQETQYF. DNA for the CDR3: TGTGCCATCAGCCACGAGGCCTTCCAAGAGACCCAGTACTTC.